The 8 T cell receptor beta chains below were found in one sample sequenced in a study of cytomegalovirus exposure and HLA in healthy donors (dated by TCRdb to between 2016 and 2019). Receptors were amplified or captured by the immunoSEQ multiplex PCR assay. For the multiplex PCR, a mixture combining 60 forward primers for TCR Vbeta segments and 13 reverse primers for TCR Jbeta segments was used. The table comes from immuneACCESS by way of TCRdb, which keeps in-frame sequences with V and J called. Part of the clones is missing from these tables; in studies checked, under half for an unresolved V gene and the rest for unknown reasons. A total of about 170,000 clones appear in this sample, 79% of them only once. The ten largest account for 2.3% of the sample. The material sequenced was PBMCs. The receptors stem from a woman aged 45-65 years in good health and CMV-seronegative.

The V call is TRBV7-3, the J call TRBJ2-7; 11 positions agree with TRBD1. J lost 3 bases, V lost 5 bases, and 6 bases had no gene match. Germline assignment: CDR1 SGHTA and CDR2 FQGTGA. CDR3 length: 15 residues. The CDR3 is CASSLHGTGGYEQYF. CDR3 bases: TGTGCCAGCAGCCTCCACGGGACAGGGGGCTACGAGCAGTACTTC.

A single count supports this clone. The chain combines TRBV5-1 with TRBJ2-7, with 7 bases fitting TRBD2. Trimming cost V 4 bases and J 0 bases; bases outside gene matches: 19. The germline gives CDR1 SGHRS, CDR2 YFSETQ. This CDR3 has 19 residues. CDR3 nucleotide sequence: TGCGCCAGCAGCCTGCGAGCACCGACTAGCTTGTCGAGCTCCTACGAGCAGTACTTC. Translated: CASSLRAPTSLSSSYEQYF.

The chain uses TRBV11-2 and TRBJ2-1, with 9 bases lining up with TRBD2. Germline V lookup: CDR1 SGHAT, CDR2 FQNNGV. After removal of 1 base from V and 3 bases from J, the junction contained 10 bases not matched to a gene. This CDR3 has 18 amino acids. The CDR3: CASSLGTLAGVHYNEQFF. The CDR3 region has the DNA TGTGCCAGCAGCTTAGGGACCTTAGCGGGAGTTCACTACAATGAGCAGTTCTTC.

This chain links TRBV6-5 with TRBJ1-1; no clear D gene. Trimming left V 2 bases short and J 1 base short, with 5 bases between. This CDR3 has 13 amino acids. Looked up from germline, CDR1 is MNHEY and CDR2 is SVGAGI. Here the CDR3 DNA reads TGTGCCAGCAGTTACACTGAGAACACTGAAGCTTTCTTT. This codes for CASSYTENTEAFF.

This chain links TRBV7-9 with TRBJ1-6, with D tentatively TRBD1 (5 bases). Germline V gene data show CDR1 as SEHNR and CDR2 as FQNEAQ (reference sequence). This CDR3 is built from 15 residues. The V gene lost 3 bases and the J gene lost 8 bases, with 14 bases spanning the gap. CDR3 DNA sequence: TGTGCCAGCAGCTTGGAAGGGACGGGGGATTCACCCCTCCACTTT. This encodes CASSLEGTGDSPLHF. The whole variable domain, filled in from reference TRBV7-9 and TRBJ1-6, reads DTGVSQNPRHKITKRGQNVTFRCDPISEHNRLYWYRQTLGQGPEFLTYFQNEAQLEKSRLLSDRFSAERPKGSFSTLEIQRTEQGDSAMYLCASSLEGTGDSPLHFGNGTRLTVT.

The gene calls are TRBV18 and TRBJ1-4; 8 bases agree with TRBD1. Germline assignment: CDR1 KGHSH and CDR2 LQKENI. CDR3 length: 15 residues. V shed 6 bases and J 4 bases; nucleotides not matched to a gene: 7. CDR3 protein: CASSDQGQVNEKLFF. The CDR3 DNA follows: TGTGCCAGCTCCGATCAGGGACAGGTTAATGAAAAACTGTTTTTT.

The V call is TRBV4-1, the J call TRBJ2-1, with 7 positions matching TRBD2. With 4 bases clipped from V and 10 bases from J, the junction kept 13 bases outside the gene matches. The CDR3 sequence is 15 residues long. CDR1 and CDR2 (germline): MGHRA, YSYEKL. The CDR3 DNA reads as TGCGCCAGCAGCCCCCCGGGGGGAGGCATCAAGGAGCAGTTCTTC. This encodes CASSPPGGGIKEQFF.

V and J are TRBV6-4 and TRBJ2-7, with D possibly matching TRBD1 (6 bases). V lost 5 bases to trimming and J lost 0 bases, with 17 bases between them. Germline values: CDR1 MRHNA, CDR2 SNTAGT. CDR3 length equals 16 residues. CDR3 bases: TGTGCCAGCAGTAGATTACAGGGTGCCCCCTCCTACGAGCAGTACTTC. It is translated as CASSRLQGAPSYEQYF.